This T cell receptor beta chain was sequenced for a study of T cell responses to AZD1222 COVID-19 vaccine. On the study more broadly: Combined were second doses at about 4 or about 12 weeks.

Regarding this clone: What it recognizes is unknown.

Overall study results and limits: Baseline seropositives among AZD1222 recipients totaled only 5 to 7. Repertoires were obtained only post-peak T cell response.

CDR1 and CDR2 (germline): SGHTA, FQGNSA. Losses at the gene ends were 2 bases for V and 2 bases for J; bases not matched to a gene: 8. The CDR3 sequence is 18 residues long. Using immunoSEQ multiplex PCR, the repertoire was profiled, and TCRdb retains in-frame clones only, with some absent. The profile shows 90,000 to 130,000 clones, around 80% of them singletons. The chain combines TRBV7-2 with TRBJ2-6, with TRBD2 identical over 8 bases. The sample in question was peripheral blood, obtained on day 0 of AZD1222 vaccination. This TCR was sampled from an adult in good health. The CDR3, as DNA: TGTGCCAGCAGCTTAAGGAGCGGGGGCGCGACTGGGGCCAACGTCCTGACTTTC. This sequence encodes CASSLRSGGATGANVLTF.